This T cell receptor (beta chain) is from a study of T-cell reconstitution after alpha-beta-depleted transplantation in children. General study points: Once a year had passed after transplant, T-cell counts and diversity came mostly from newly produced T cells. Recipient T cells and thymic progenitors that survived gave rise to the high TCRbeta diversity observed at day 60 in some patients. Reports say that about two months after transplant, the alpha-beta T cells came out of several hundred graft clones that had expanded.

Unique molecular identifiers were incorporated when the TCRbeta library was constructed. MiXCR was run by TCRdb on the PCR reads, yielding one entry per CDR3 protein. The repertoire consists of 90,000 to 130,000 distinct CDR3 sequences, with under 13% occurring once and the leading ten covering 30% to 35%. V was trimmed by 8 bases and J by 7 bases, leaving 18 bases between them. Germline CDR1 and CDR2: LGHNA and YNFKEQ. This CDR3 spans 13 amino acids. Note on this clonotype: The antigen remains undetermined.

The chain employs TRBV4-2 and TRBJ2-7, with unresolved D. Sequencing was performed on PBMCs, taken before TCRalphabeta/CD19-depleted stem cell transplant. This receptor was taken from a boy aged 2 to 10 with acute lymphoblastic leukemia, due to receive a stem cell transplant. CDR3 nucleotide sequence: TGTGCCAGCGGCCCCGGGCCATTTGGGGAGCAGTACTTC. It translates to CASGPGPFGEQYF.